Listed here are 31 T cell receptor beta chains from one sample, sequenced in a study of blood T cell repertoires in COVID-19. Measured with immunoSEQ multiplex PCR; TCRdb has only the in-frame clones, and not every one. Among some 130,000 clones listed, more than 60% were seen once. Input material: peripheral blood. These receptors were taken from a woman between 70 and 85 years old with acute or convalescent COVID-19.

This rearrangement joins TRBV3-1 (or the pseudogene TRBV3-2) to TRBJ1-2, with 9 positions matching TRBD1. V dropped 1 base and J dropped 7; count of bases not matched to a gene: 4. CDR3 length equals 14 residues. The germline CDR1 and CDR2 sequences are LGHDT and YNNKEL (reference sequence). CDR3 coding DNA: TGTGCCAGCAGCCAAGGACAGGGGGTAGTTGGCTACACCTTC. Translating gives CASSQGQGVVGYTF.

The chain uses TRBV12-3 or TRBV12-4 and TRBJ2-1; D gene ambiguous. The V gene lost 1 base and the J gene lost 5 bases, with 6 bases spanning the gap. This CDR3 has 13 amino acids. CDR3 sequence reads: CASSLVSHNEQFF. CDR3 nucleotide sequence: TGTGCCAGCAGTTTAGTGAGTCACAATGAGCAGTTCTTC.

The CDR3 region has the DNA TGTGCCAGTAGTATCAGAACGGGGGACTTTACTGAAGCTTTCTTT. As protein: CASSIRTGDFTEAFF. The chain carries TRBV19 and TRBJ1-1, with TRBD1 as a possible D gene (5 bases). Between the trimmed V and J ends, which lost 3 bases and 5 bases, there was a span of 16 bases. Germline-derived CDR1 and CDR2 are LNHDA and SQIVND (reference sequence). The CDR3 loop spans 15 amino acids.

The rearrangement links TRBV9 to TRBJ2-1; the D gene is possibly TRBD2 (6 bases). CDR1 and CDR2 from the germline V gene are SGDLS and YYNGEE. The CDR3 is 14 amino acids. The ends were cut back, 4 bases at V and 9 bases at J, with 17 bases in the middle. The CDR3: CASSSWGESPEQFF. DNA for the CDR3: TGTGCCAGCAGCTCCTGGGGGGAATCCCCTGAGCAGTTCTTC. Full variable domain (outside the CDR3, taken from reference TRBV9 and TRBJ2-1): DSGVTQTPKHLITATGQRVTLRCSPRSGDLSVYWYQQSLDQGLQFLIQYYNGEERAKGNILERFSAQQFPDLHSELNLSSLELGDSALYFCASSSWGESPEQFFGPGTRLTVL.

The CDR3 is CSVEGDRGMETQYF. Here the CDR3 DNA reads TGCAGCGTTGAGGGGGACAGGGGGATGGAGACCCAGTACTTC. This chain joins TRBV29-1 and TRBJ2-5, with 11 bases aligning to TRBD1. V was clipped by 3 bases and J by 5 bases; unmatched bases: 5. The CDR3 has 14 residues. Germline V gives CDR1 SQVTM, CDR2 ANQGSEA.

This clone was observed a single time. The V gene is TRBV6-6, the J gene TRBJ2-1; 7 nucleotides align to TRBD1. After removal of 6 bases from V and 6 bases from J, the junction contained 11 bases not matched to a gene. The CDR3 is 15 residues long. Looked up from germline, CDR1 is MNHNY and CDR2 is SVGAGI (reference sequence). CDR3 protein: CASRPQRGRTNEQFF. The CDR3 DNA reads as TGTGCCAGCAGACCCCAGAGGGGGCGAACCAATGAGCAGTTCTTC.

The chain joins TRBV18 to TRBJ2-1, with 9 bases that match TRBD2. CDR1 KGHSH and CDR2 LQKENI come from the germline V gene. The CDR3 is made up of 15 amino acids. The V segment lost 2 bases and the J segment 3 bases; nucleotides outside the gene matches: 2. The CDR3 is CASSPASGVYNEQFF. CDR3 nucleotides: TGTGCCAGCTCACCAGCTAGCGGGGTCTACAATGAGCAGTTCTTC.

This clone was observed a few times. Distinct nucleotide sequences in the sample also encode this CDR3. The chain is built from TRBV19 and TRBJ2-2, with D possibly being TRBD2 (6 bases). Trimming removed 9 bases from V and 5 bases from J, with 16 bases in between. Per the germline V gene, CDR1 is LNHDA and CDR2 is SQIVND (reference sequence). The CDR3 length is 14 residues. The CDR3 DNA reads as TGTGCCAGCGAACCGGGACTTAATACCGGGGAGCTGTTTTTT. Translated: CASEPGLNTGELFF.

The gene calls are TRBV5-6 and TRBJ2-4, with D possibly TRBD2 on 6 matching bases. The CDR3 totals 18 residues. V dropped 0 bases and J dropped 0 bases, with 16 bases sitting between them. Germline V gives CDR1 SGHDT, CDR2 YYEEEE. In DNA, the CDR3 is TGTGCCAGCAGCTTGGGAGGGCGGGACGGCCTAGCCAAAAACATTCAGTACTTC. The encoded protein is CASSLGGRDGLAKNIQYF.

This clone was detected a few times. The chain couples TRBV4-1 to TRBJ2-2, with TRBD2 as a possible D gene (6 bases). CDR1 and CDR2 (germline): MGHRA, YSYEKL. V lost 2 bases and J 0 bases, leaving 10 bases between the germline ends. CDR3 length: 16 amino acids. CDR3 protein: CASSQFGGANTGELFF. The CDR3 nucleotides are TGCGCCAGCAGCCAATTCGGGGGAGCGAACACCGGGGAGCTGTTTTTT.

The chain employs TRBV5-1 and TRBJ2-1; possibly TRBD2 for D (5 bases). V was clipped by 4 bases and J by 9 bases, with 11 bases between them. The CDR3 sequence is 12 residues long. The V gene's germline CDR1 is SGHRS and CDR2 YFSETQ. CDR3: CASSINGVEQFF. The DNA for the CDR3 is TGCGCCAGCAGCATTAACGGGGTTGAGCAGTTCTTC.

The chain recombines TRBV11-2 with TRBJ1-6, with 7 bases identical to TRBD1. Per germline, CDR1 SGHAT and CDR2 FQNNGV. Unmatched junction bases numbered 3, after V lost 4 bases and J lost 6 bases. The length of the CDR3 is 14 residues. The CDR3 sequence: CASSSGQSNSPLHF. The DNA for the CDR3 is TGTGCCAGCAGCTCGGGACAGAGTAATTCACCCCTCCACTTT.

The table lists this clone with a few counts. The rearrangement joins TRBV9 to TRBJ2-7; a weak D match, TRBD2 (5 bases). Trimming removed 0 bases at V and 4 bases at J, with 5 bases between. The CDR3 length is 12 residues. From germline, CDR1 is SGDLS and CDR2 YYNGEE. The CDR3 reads CASSVGGYEQYF. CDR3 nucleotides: TGTGCCAGCAGCGTAGGAGGGTACGAGCAGTACTTC.

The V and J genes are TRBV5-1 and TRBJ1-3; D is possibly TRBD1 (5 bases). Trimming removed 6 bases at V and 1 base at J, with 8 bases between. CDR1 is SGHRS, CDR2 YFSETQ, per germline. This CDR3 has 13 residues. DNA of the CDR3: TGCGCCAGCAAACAGGAGTCTGGAAACACCATATATTTT. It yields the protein CASKQESGNTIYF.

CDR3 sequence: CASSLRGSYTEAFF. CDR3 bases: TGTGCCAGCAGTTTACGGGGGTCCTACACTGAAGCTTTCTTT. The chain recombines TRBV28 with TRBJ1-1; D might be TRBD1 (5 bases). Trimming pared 2 bases from V and 3 bases from J, leaving 10 bases between. Germline V gene lookup returns CDR1 MDHEN and CDR2 SYDVKM. The CDR3 has 14 amino acids.

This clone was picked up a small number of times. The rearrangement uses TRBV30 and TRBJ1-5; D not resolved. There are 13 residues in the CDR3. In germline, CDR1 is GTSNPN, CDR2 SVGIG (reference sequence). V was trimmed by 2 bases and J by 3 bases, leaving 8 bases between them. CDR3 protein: CAWSKAVNQPQHF. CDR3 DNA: TGTGCCTGGAGTAAGGCGGTCAATCAGCCCCAGCATTTT.

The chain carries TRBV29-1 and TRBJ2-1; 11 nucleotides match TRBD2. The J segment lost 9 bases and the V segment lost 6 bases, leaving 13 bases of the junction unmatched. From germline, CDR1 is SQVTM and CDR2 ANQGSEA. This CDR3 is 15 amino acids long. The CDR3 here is CSVVRLAGPSGEQFF. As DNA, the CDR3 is TGCAGCGTGGTAAGACTAGCGGGGCCCTCGGGTGAGCAGTTCTTC.

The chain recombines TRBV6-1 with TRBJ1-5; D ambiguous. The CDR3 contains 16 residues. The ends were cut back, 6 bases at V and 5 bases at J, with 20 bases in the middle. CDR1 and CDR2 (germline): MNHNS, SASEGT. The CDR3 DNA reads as TGTGCCAGCAGGGAACAATCTACGGAGAGTTATCAGCCCCAGCATTTT. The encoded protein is CASREQSTESYQPQHF.

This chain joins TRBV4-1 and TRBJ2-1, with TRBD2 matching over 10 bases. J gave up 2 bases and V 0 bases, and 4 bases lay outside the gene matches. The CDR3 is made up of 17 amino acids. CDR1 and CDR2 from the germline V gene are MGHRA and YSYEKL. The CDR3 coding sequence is TGCGCCAGCAGCCAAGATTTAAGCGGGAGGGCCTACAATGAGCAGTTCTTC. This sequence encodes CASSQDLSGRAYNEQFF.

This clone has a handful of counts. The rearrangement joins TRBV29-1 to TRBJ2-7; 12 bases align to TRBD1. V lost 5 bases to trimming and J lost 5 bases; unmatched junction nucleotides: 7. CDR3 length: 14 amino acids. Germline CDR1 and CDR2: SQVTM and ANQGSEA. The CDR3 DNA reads TGCAGCGTTAAACCGGGACAGGGGGCTGACGAGCAGTACTTC. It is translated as CSVKPGQGADEQYF.

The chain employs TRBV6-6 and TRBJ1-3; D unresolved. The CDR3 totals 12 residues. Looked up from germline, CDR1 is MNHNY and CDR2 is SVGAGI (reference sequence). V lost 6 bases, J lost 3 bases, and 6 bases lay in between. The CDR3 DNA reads TGTGCCAGCAGCCCGAGTGGAAACACCATATATTTT. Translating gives CASSPSGNTIYF.

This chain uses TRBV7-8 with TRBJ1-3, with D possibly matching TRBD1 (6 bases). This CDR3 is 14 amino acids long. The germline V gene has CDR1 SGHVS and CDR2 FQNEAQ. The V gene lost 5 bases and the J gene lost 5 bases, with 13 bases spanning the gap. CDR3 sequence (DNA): TGTGCCAGCAGCCCATCCCAGGGGAGAAACACCATATATTTT. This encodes CASSPSQGRNTIYF.

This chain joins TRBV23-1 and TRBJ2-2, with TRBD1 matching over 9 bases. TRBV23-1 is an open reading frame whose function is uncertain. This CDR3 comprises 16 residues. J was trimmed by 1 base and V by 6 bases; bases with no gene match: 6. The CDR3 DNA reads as TGCGCCAGCAGGGGGACAGGGTCGGGGAACACCGGGGAGCTGTTTTTT. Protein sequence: CASRGTGSGNTGELFF.

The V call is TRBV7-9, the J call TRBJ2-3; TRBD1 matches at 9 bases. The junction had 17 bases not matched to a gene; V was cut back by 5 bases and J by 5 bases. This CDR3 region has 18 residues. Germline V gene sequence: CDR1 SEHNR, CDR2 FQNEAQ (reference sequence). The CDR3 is CASSPSGQGTFRVDTQYF. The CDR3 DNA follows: TGTGCCAGCAGCCCGTCGGGACAGGGTACATTCAGGGTAGATACGCAGTATTTT. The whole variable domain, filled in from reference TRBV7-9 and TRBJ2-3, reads DTGVSQNPRHKITKRGQNVTFRCDPISEHNRLYWYRQTLGQGPEFLTYFQNEAQLEKSRLLSDRFSAERPKGSFSTLEIQRTEQGDSAMYLCASSPSGQGTFRVDTQYFGPGTRLTVL.

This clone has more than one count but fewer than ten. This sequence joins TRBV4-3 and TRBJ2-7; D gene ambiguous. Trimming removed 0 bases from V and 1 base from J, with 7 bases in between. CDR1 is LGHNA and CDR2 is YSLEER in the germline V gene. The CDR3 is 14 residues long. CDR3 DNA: TGCGCCAGCAGCCAAGATTCGGGTTCCTACGAGCAGTACTTC. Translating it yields CASSQDSGSYEQYF.

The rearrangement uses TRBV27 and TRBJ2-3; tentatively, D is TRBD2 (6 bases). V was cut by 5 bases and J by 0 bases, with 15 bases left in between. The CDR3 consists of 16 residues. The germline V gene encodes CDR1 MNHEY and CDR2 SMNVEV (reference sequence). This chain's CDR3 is CASSPRGAESTDTQYF. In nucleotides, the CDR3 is TGTGCCAGCAGTCCCCGCGGGGCGGAGAGCACAGATACGCAGTATTTT.

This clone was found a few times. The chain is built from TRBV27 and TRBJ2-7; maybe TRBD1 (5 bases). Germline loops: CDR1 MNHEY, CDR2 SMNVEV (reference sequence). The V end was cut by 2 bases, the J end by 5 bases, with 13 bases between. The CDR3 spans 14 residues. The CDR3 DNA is TGTGCCAGCAGTTTAGGATCAGGGTGGGACGAGCAGTACTTC. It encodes CASSLGSGWDEQYF.

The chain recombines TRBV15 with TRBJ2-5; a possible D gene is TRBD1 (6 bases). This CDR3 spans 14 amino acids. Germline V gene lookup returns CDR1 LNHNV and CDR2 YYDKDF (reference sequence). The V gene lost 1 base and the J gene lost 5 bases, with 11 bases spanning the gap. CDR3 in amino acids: CATSRGGQAETQYF. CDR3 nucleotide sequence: TGTGCCACCAGCAGAGGGGGGCAGGCGGAGACCCAGTACTTC. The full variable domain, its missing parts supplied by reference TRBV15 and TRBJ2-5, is DAMVIQNPRYQVTQFGKPVTLSCSQTLNHNVMYWYQQKSSQAPKLLFHYYDKDFNNEADTPDNFQSRRPNTSFCFLDIRSPGLGDTAMYLCATSRGGQAETQYFGPGTRLLVL.

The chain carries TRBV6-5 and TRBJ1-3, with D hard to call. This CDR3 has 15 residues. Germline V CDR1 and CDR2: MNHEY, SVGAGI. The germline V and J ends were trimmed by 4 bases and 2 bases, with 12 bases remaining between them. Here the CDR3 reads CASSLSISAGNTIYF. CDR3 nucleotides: TGTGCCAGCAGTTTATCGATCTCAGCTGGAAACACCATATATTTT.

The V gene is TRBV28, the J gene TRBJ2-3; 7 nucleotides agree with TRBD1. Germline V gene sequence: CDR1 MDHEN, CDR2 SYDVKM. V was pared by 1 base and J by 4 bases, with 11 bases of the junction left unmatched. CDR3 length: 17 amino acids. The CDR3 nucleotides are TGTGCCAGCAGTTTATTCCCCACTCGACAGGGCGCAGATACGCAGTATTTT. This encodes CASSLFPTRQGADTQYF.

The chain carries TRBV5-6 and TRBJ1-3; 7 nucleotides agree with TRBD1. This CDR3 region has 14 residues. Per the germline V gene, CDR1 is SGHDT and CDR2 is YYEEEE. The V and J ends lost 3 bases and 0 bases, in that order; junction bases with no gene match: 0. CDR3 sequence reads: CASSWDSSGNTIYF. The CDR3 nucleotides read TGTGCCAGCAGCTGGGACAGCTCTGGAAACACCATATATTTT.